Each of the 6 T cell receptor beta chains below was sequenced from the same sample in a study of T cells in tumors after PD-1 blockade. Clones were read by immunoSEQ multiplex PCR, and TCRdb kept only the in-frame ones, dropping some. There are some 60,000 clones in the sample; around 80% occur only once, and 10% to 15% lies in the top ten. The input for sequencing was PBMCs, taken before anti-PD-1 treatment. The receptors shown here come from a human donor with basal cell carcinoma.

This clone came up a few times. CDR3 in amino acids: CATSEGARNEQFF. The CDR3 nucleotides read TGTGCCACCAGTGAGGGGGCGAGGAATGAGCAGTTCTTC. The chain joins TRBV24-1 to TRBJ2-1, with a tentative D call TRBD1 (6 bases). The germline gives CDR1 KGHDR, CDR2 SFDVKD. This CDR3 spans 13 amino acids. V was trimmed by 4 bases and J by 7 bases, leaving 10 bases between them.

The chain joins TRBV20-1 to TRBJ2-7; D unclear. This CDR3 has 11 residues. The V gene lost 0 bases and the J gene lost 9 bases, with 9 bases spanning the gap. CDR1 is DFQATT, CDR2 SNEGSKA, per germline (reference sequence). The CDR3 loop is CSARDGPRQYF. The CDR3 DNA reads TGCAGTGCTAGAGATGGCCCCAGGCAGTACTTC.

The J gene is TRBJ1-1, the V gene TRBV15, with 7 nucleotides matching TRBD1. Germline-derived CDR1 and CDR2 are LNHNV and YYDKDF (reference sequence). The trim removed 0 bases at V and 0 bases at J, leaving 10 bases unmatched. The CDR3 totals 18 residues. The CDR3 here is CATSRDDRARGMNTEAFF. DNA of the CDR3: TGTGCCACCAGCAGAGATGACAGGGCCCGGGGTATGAACACTGAAGCTTTCTTT.

The V gene is TRBV6-6, the J gene TRBJ2-7; TRBD1 matches at 7 bases. Germline CDR1 reads MNHNY; CDR2 reads SVGAGI (reference sequence). J was trimmed by 3 bases and V by 6 bases; bases with no gene match: 2. The CDR3 sequence is 12 residues long. CDR3 nucleotide sequence: TGTGCCAGCAGCCGGACAGGCTACGAGCAGTACTTC. It specifies CASSRTGYEQYF.

The rearrangement joins TRBV6-5 to TRBJ1-5, with D unresolved. CDR3 size: 13 residues. CDR1 and CDR2 from the germline V gene are MNHEY and SVGAGI. The V gene lost 6 bases and the J gene lost 0 bases, with 6 bases spanning the gap. CDR3 amino acids: CASSLDSNQPQHF. The CDR3 DNA sequence: TGTGCCAGCAGCCTCGATAGCAATCAGCCCCAGCATTTT.

The chain combines TRBV6-1 with TRBJ2-7; D possibly uses TRBD1 or TRBD2 (5 bases each). V lost 3 bases, J lost 0 bases, and 12 bases lay in between. The germline V gene encodes CDR1 MNHNS and CDR2 SASEGT. This CDR3 has 15 amino acids. The CDR3: CASSEPGRHSYEQYF. The CDR3 DNA sequence: TGTGCCAGCAGTGAGCCGGGACGGCACTCCTACGAGCAGTACTTC.